This T cell receptor (beta chain) was found in a study of T cells in localized non-small cell lung cancer. General study findings and limits: A median of roughly 52 of the top 100 tumor clones appeared in adjacent lung, which was paired and uninvolved. Uninvolved adjacent lung showed the highest T cell clonality, exceeding tumor.

Sequencing was performed with immunoSEQ multiplex PCR; in TCRdb, only in-frame clones are kept and a portion is missing. The repertoire has under 70,000 clones, 86% of them found once; the top ten carry roughly 5.5%. Relative to its sample, this clone is medium-sized. The antigen remains undetermined. The V end was cut by 0 bases, the J end by 7 bases, with 10 bases between. The CDR3 runs to 13 residues. Germline CDR1 SGDLS, CDR2 YYNGEE. The source of this sequence is a woman aged 40 to 75 with stage I lung adenocarcinoma. The V call is TRBV9, the J call TRBJ1-1, with a possible D match to TRBD1 (6 bases). Source: peripheral blood, taken before any cancer treatment. The CDR3 coding sequence is TGTGCCAGCAGCGTAGCAGGGGTCAGTGAAGCTTTCTTT. The encoded protein is CASSVAGVSEAFF.